This passage covers 29 T cell receptor beta chains from one sample sequenced in a study of patients and donors after allogeneic stem cell transplantation. TCRdb analysed the RT-PCR reads with MiXCR anew, one entry per CDR3 protein. The table includes fewer than 250,000 distinct CDR3 sequences, less than 15% detected once. Sequences were obtained from blood, either unsorted or a sorted T cell fraction (not recorded which). These receptors were taken from a human donor who was either an allogeneic HSCT recipient or a stem cell or donor lymphocyte infusion donor (not recorded which). It is not recorded whose cells these are; they may come from a transplant donor.

This clonotype was observed a few times. The chain carries TRBV4-3 and TRBJ2-4; D gene unclear. The CDR3 length is 15 residues. Trimming removed 3 bases from V and 7 bases from J, with 16 bases in between. Germline loops: CDR1 LGHNA, CDR2 YSLEER. The DNA of the CDR3 is TGCGCCAGCAGCCAGGACCTAACCGTCAGGAACATTCAGTACTTC. Translated, it gives CASSQDLTVRNIQYF.

The rearrangement uses TRBV6-4 and TRBJ2-3; TRBD2 matches 10 bases. With 0 bases clipped from V and 3 bases from J, the junction kept 0 bases outside the gene matches. CDR3 length: 15 residues. CDR1 MRHNA and CDR2 SNTAGT come from the germline V gene. The CDR3 region is CASSDSSGGTDTQYF. The CDR3 region has the DNA TGTGCCAGCAGTGACTCTAGCGGGGGGACAGATACGCAGTATTTT.

This clonotype was detected only a few times. The chain uses TRBV20-1 and TRBJ2-3, with a possible D match to TRBD1 (6 bases). Trimming took off 0 bases at V and 6 bases at J, with 13 bases between the two ends. The CDR3 is 14 amino acids. Looked up from germline, CDR1 is DFQATT and CDR2 is SNEGSKA (reference sequence). This CDR3 is CSARDLARGDTQYF. The CDR3 coding sequence is TGCAGTGCTAGAGATCTAGCTAGGGGGGATACGCAGTATTTT.

The chain uses TRBV24-1 and TRBJ2-2; 9 nucleotides agree with TRBD1. The germline CDR1 and CDR2 sequences are KGHDR and SFDVKD. Germline trimming cut 0 bases from V and 2 bases from J; bases unmatched to any gene: 3. The CDR3 is made up of 17 amino acids. The CDR3 sequence is CATSDLRQGGNTGELFF. DNA of the CDR3: TGTGCCACCAGTGATTTGAGACAGGGGGGCAACACCGGGGAGCTGTTTTTT.

This clonotype was detected a few times. The CDR3 here is CASSLTSVYTDTQYF. CDR3 DNA: TGCGCCAGCAGCCTGACTAGCGTCTACACAGATACGCAGTATTTT. J is TRBJ2-3 and V is TRBV4-1, with TRBD2 matching over 8 bases. The CDR3 consists of 15 residues. Germline V CDR1 and CDR2: MGHRA, YSYEKL. The ends lost 4 bases at V and 2 bases at J; junction bases unmatched: 5.

The chain combines TRBV20-1 with TRBJ1-1; D unresolved. Trimming removed 3 bases at V and 6 bases at J, with 11 bases between. CDR3 length equals 12 residues. Germline V CDR1 and CDR2: DFQATT, SNEGSKA (reference sequence). The CDR3 loop reads CSASQTRAEAFF. The CDR3 DNA sequence: TGCAGTGCTAGCCAGACCCGGGCTGAAGCTTTCTTT.

The chain couples TRBV4-2 to TRBJ1-1; 9 bases match TRBD1. J was trimmed by 4 bases and V by 5 bases; bases with no gene match: 5. In germline, CDR1 is LGHNA, CDR2 YNFKEQ. The CDR3 is 14 amino acids. The CDR3 nucleotides read TGTGCCAGCAGCGCTCAACAGGGGGCCACTGAAGCTTTCTTT. Amino acid sequence: CASSAQQGATEAFF.

This clonotype was observed a handful of times. The V gene is TRBV7-9, the J gene TRBJ1-2, with D unclear. V lost 4 bases and J 5 bases, leaving 11 bases between the germline ends. The CDR3 consists of 13 residues. The germline V gene has CDR1 SEHNR and CDR2 FQNEAQ (reference sequence). The CDR3 sequence: CASSSRTSYGYTF. CDR3 in DNA: TGTGCCAGCAGCTCCCGCACTAGTTATGGCTACACCTTC.

This chain links TRBV24-1 with TRBJ1-3; D possibly corresponds to TRBD1 (6 bases). Germline CDR1 reads KGHDR; CDR2 reads SFDVKD. This CDR3 spans 13 amino acids. The CDR3: CPISRGTGNTIYF. In DNA, the CDR3 is TGTCCAATCAGCAGGGGAACCGGAAACACCATATATTTT.

The chain recombines TRBV20-1 with TRBJ2-3; TRBD2 aligns across 11 bases. The CDR3 totals 15 residues. The V gene's germline CDR1 is DFQATT and CDR2 SNEGSKA (reference sequence). V dropped 3 bases and J dropped 4; count of bases not matched to a gene: 6. The CDR3 bases are TGCAGTGCTAGGAGACTAGCGGGACCACCAGATACGCAGTATTTT. Its translation: CSARRLAGPPDTQYF.

This clonotype was observed many times. This sequence joins TRBV10-3 and TRBJ2-1, with 13 bases that match TRBD2. Germline lookup yields CDR1 ENHRY and CDR2 SYGVKD. The CDR3 has 14 residues. Trimming at V came to 10 bases and at J to 6 bases, leaving 6 bases not matched to a gene. The CDR3 protein is CATGGLAGVNEQFF. DNA for the CDR3: TGTGCCACGGGAGGACTAGCGGGAGTCAATGAGCAGTTCTTC.

This clonotype was counted between two and nine times. This chain connects TRBV5-1 to TRBJ2-1, with 15 nucleotides matching TRBD2. Germline V gene sequence: CDR1 SGHRS, CDR2 YFSETQ. This CDR3 has 18 amino acids. V was clipped by 1 base and J by 7 bases; unmatched bases: 9. The CDR3 nucleotides are TGCGCCAGCAGCTTGACCCGGACTAGCGGGGGGGCATGGAATGAGCAGTTCTTC. Amino acids: CASSLTRTSGGAWNEQFF. Full variable domain (missing parts from reference TRBV5-1 and TRBJ2-1): KAGVTQTPRYLIKTRGQQVTLSCSPISGHRSVSWYQQTPGQGLQFLFEYFSETQRNKGNFPGRFSGRQFSNSRSEMNVSTLELGDSALYLCASSLTRTSGGAWNEQFFGPGTRLTVL.

This clonotype was found many times. The chain joins TRBV5-1 to TRBJ2-1, with 9 bases identical to TRBD2. Per the germline V gene, CDR1 is SGHRS and CDR2 is YFSETQ. Trimming at V came to 4 bases and at J to 10 bases, leaving 15 bases not matched to a gene. The CDR3 spans 16 residues. The chain's CDR3 is CASSLTAGGPPREQFF. The CDR3 DNA follows: TGCGCCAGCAGCCTCACAGCGGGAGGCCCACCGAGGGAGCAGTTCTTC. Variable domain in full (rest from reference TRBV5-1 and TRBJ2-1): KAGVTQTPRYLIKTRGQQVTLSCSPISGHRSVSWYQQTPGQGLQFLFEYFSETQRNKGNFPGRFSGRQFSNSRSEMNVSTLELGDSALYLCASSLTAGGPPREQFFGPGTRLTVL.

There are a few counts of this clonotype. The chain is built from TRBV4-1 and TRBJ2-3, with 9 bases fitting TRBD2. V lost 1 base and J lost 3; bases outside the gene matches: 5. The CDR3 extends over 16 amino acids. Germline CDR1 is MGHRA and CDR2 is YSYEKL. CDR3 bases: TGCGCCAGCAGCCAAGTGGGCGGGAGGGCAACAGATACGCAGTATTTT. This encodes CASSQVGGRATDTQYF.

This clonotype was picked up a small number of times. The rearrangement uses TRBV28 and TRBJ1-6; 7 bases are shared with TRBD1. The CDR3 totals 15 residues. Trimming at V came to 6 bases and at J to 3 bases, leaving 5 bases not matched to a gene. Germline V CDR1 and CDR2: MDHEN, SYDVKM. CDR3 region: CASRRTGDYNSPLHF. In DNA, the CDR3 is TGTGCCAGCAGAAGGACAGGAGACTATAATTCACCCCTCCACTTT.

The chain couples TRBV20-1 to TRBJ2-3, with D possibly TRBD2 on 6 matching bases. Germline CDR1 is DFQATT and CDR2 is SNEGSKA (reference sequence). V dropped 0 bases and J dropped 3 bases, with 16 bases sitting between them. This CDR3 region has 16 residues. The CDR3 sequence: CSARDPTRGKTDTQYF. CDR3 nucleotide sequence: TGCAGTGCTAGAGATCCGACTAGGGGAAAGACAGATACGCAGTATTTT.

This clonotype was observed a few times. The V gene is TRBV2, the J gene TRBJ2-7; 9 nucleotides match TRBD1. Germline-derived CDR1 and CDR2 are SNHLY and FYNNEI. The CDR3 covers 12 residues. Unmatched junction bases numbered 6, after V lost 6 bases and J lost 9 bases. The DNA for the CDR3 is TGTGCCAGCAGAGGGGACAGGGACGTGCAGTACTTC. This encodes CASRGDRDVQYF.

J is TRBJ2-4 and V is TRBV29-1, with 9 bases matching TRBD1. This CDR3 contains 13 residues. V lost 4 bases to trimming and J lost 5 bases; unmatched junction nucleotides: 3. Germline CDR1 is SQVTM and CDR2 is ANQGSEA. The CDR3 DNA follows: TGCAGCGTTGTTACAGGGGGCCAAAACATTCAGTACTTC. Translated: CSVVTGGQNIQYF.

This clonotype was found many times. The V call is TRBV11-3, the J call TRBJ2-7, with D possibly being TRBD2 (6 bases). The CDR3 contains 14 residues. Germline V lookup: CDR1 SGHNT, CDR2 YENEEA. Trimming stripped 5 bases from V and 2 bases from J, with 13 bases between. The CDR3 here is CASSIQGLTYEQYF. The CDR3 nucleotides are TGTGCCAGCAGCATCCAGGGACTTACCTACGAGCAGTACTTC.

This clonotype appeared many times. V usage is TRBV10-3 and J usage is TRBJ2-3, with TRBD1 identical over 9 bases. This CDR3 is built from 16 residues. Germline CDR1 ENHRY, CDR2 SYGVKD. J gave up 1 base and V 6 bases, and 8 bases lay outside the gene matches. The CDR3 region is CAISYGQGMGTDTQYF. The CDR3 bases are TGTGCCATCAGCTACGGACAGGGGATGGGCACAGATACGCAGTATTTT.

This clonotype was seen many times. CDR3 bases: TGTGCCAGCAGTACAGGGCGCCCCTACGAGCAGTACTTC. Protein sequence: CASSTGRPYEQYF. The gene calls are TRBV2 and TRBJ2-7, with D perhaps matching TRBD1 (6 bases). CDR3 length: 13 residues. Between the trimmed V and J ends, which lost 5 bases and 2 bases, there was a span of 10 bases. Germline V CDR1 and CDR2: SNHLY, FYNNEI.

This clonotype came up many times. V and J are TRBV7-3 and TRBJ2-1; 11 bases are a match to TRBD2. There are 17 residues in the CDR3. CDR1 is SGHTA, CDR2 FQGTGA, per germline. After removal of 1 base from V and 6 bases from J, the junction contained 8 bases not matched to a gene. DNA of the CDR3: TGTGCCAGCAGCTTAAAGGCTAGCGGGAGGAACAGCAATGAGCAGTTCTTC. Translation: CASSLKASGRNSNEQFF.

The gene calls are TRBV21-1 and TRBJ2-5. TRBV21-1 has pseudogene status. This CDR3 is built from 15 residues. The CDR3 reads CASSKAIPNRETQYF. CDR3 DNA: TGTGCCAGCAGCAAAGCGATACCCAATCGGGAGACCCAGTACTTC.

The chain joins TRBV20-1 to TRBJ2-3; 13 nucleotides match TRBD2. The V and J ends lost 5 bases and 11 bases, in that order; junction bases with no gene match: 13. CDR1 is DFQATT, CDR2 SNEGSKA, per germline (reference sequence). CDR3 size: 15 residues. The CDR3 DNA is TGCAGTGCTTCCCTGGCACTAGCGGGGGGGCCGGGGCAGTATTTT. Encoded protein: CSASLALAGGPGQYF.

This clonotype was observed once. V is TRBV5-4 and J is TRBJ1-2, with 10 bases lining up with TRBD1. Germline CDR1 is SGHNT and CDR2 is YYREEE (reference sequence). V shed 2 bases and J 5 bases; nucleotides not matched to a gene: 6. CDR3 length equals 15 residues. DNA for the CDR3: TGTGCCAGCAGCTTCCCGGGACAGGGGACTTATGGCTACACCTTC. This translates into CASSFPGQGTYGYTF.

In its sample, this clonotype was seen a few times. The chain joins TRBV2 to TRBJ1-1; D perhaps matches TRBD1 (5 bases). The CDR3 length is 15 residues. V was trimmed by 4 bases and J by 0 bases, leaving 12 bases between them. Germline loops: CDR1 SNHLY, CDR2 FYNNEI. The CDR3 nucleotides read TGTGCCAGCAGTGCAAGACAGTTTTTGAACACTGAAGCTTTCTTT. This sequence encodes CASSARQFLNTEAFF.

There are a few counts of this clonotype. The chain links TRBV5-6 to TRBJ1-2; D gene uncertain. This CDR3 spans 13 amino acids. The germline V and J ends were trimmed by 4 bases and 8 bases, with 15 bases remaining between them. The germline V gene encodes CDR1 SGHDT and CDR2 YYEEEE. CDR3 sequence reads: CASSPNVVGGYTF. CDR3 coding DNA: TGTGCCAGCAGCCCGAACGTAGTGGGGGGCTACACCTTC. Complete variable domain (other parts from reference TRBV5-6 and TRBJ1-2): DAGVTQSPTHLIKTRGQQVTLRCSPKSGHDTVSWYQQALGQGPQFIFQYYEEEERQRGNFPDRFSGHQFPNYSSELNVNALLLGDSALYLCASSPNVVGGYTFGSGTRLTVV.

The table lists this clonotype with a few counts. V gene TRBV6-2 or TRBV6-3 combines with J gene TRBJ2-5, with unresolved D. Germline V gene lookup returns CDR1 MNHEY and CDR2 SVGEGT. Trimming left V 8 bases short and J 3 bases short, with 13 bases between. CDR3 length: 13 amino acids. The CDR3 reads CASRSRRKETQYF. CDR3 in DNA: TGTGCCAGCCGATCCCGAAGGAAAGAGACCCAGTACTTC.

The chain is built from TRBV5-1 and TRBJ1-3, with D unresolved. Looked up from germline, CDR1 is SGHRS and CDR2 is YFSETQ. V lost 0 bases to trimming and J lost 7 bases, with 11 bases between them. The CDR3 totals 14 residues. In DNA, the CDR3 is TGCGCCAGCAGCTTGGGCACAGCGGGGAACACCATATATTTT. This gives the protein CASSLGTAGNTIYF.